The entry below gives a single T cell receptor (beta chain) sequence along with its context. The antigen is not known. Trimming cost V 0 bases and J 5 bases; bases outside gene matches: 7. Germline V gives CDR1 SGHRS, CDR2 YFSETQ. This CDR3 comprises 15 residues. The data belong to a study of cytomegalovirus exposure and HLA in healthy donors. The overall study: Of about 400 genotyped donors, approximately 84% clustered with self-reported Caucasian donors.

The study ran its PCR with 60 Vbeta and 13 Jbeta primers. Data came from immunoSEQ multiplex PCR; TCRdb stores just in-frame clones and leaves some out. This sample's table reports about 70,000 clones. Notes on the study in general: The study flagged about 150 TCR beta chains as cytomegalovirus-associated.

The receptor was isolated from a female donor in good health and CMV-seropositive. Sequenced: PBMCs. The rearrangement joins TRBV5-1 to TRBJ1-1; TRBD1 agrees at 7 bases. This CDR3 is CASSLATGSRTEAFF. In DNA form, the CDR3 reads TGCGCCAGCAGCTTGGCGACAGGGAGCAGGACTGAAGCTTTCTTT.